These 18 T cell receptor beta chains originate from one sample sequenced in a study of Graves' ophthalmopathy and Graves' hyperthyroidism. Transcripts of RNA were the source for amplifying TCR beta CDR3 regions. After a first-round RT-PCR with HTBI primers, a second-round multiplex PCR was run. TCRdb analysed the multiplex PCR reads with MiXCR anew, one entry per CDR3 protein. Of roughly 400,000 distinct CDR3 sequences listed, about 16% are singletons. Material for sequencing was peripheral blood. Every receptor here comes from a woman between 18 and 30 years old with stable Graves' hyperthyroidism.

This clonotype has more than one count but fewer than ten. The chain carries TRBV6-5 and TRBJ1-6; tentatively, D is TRBD1 (5 bases). This CDR3 region has 15 residues. The V and J ends lost 5 bases and 8 bases respectively, with 16 bases between them. Germline loops: CDR1 MNHEY, CDR2 SVGAGI. The CDR3 DNA is TGTGCCAGCAGTAGACTCGACGGGGGTTATTCACCCCTCCACTTT. Amino acids: CASSRLDGGYSPLHF.

This clonotype occurred many times. The chain links TRBV20-1 to TRBJ2-5; 7 bases match TRBD2. The trim removed 5 bases at V and 0 bases at J, leaving 6 bases unmatched. The CDR3 is 14 residues long. In germline, CDR1 is DFQATT, CDR2 SNEGSKA (reference sequence). The CDR3 sequence is CSASPGTNQETQYF. The CDR3 bases are TGCAGTGCTTCGCCCGGGACTAACCAAGAGACCCAGTACTTC.

This clonotype came up many times. The chain carries TRBV7-8 and TRBJ1-5, with unresolved D. This CDR3 region has 16 residues. The V gene's germline CDR1 is SGHVS and CDR2 FQNEAQ. V lost 4 bases and J lost 4, with 17 bases in between. This chain's CDR3 is CASSSRRHLSNQPQHF. The DNA for the CDR3 is TGTGCCAGCAGCTCCCGCCGACATCTCTCTAATCAGCCCCAGCATTTT.

This clonotype was counted ten times or more. The CDR3 sequence: CSVPGRRETQYF. The CDR3 DNA reads TGCAGCGTTCCGGGACGGCGAGAGACCCAGTACTTC. The chain recombines TRBV29-1 with TRBJ2-5; D tentatively reads TRBD1 or TRBD2 (5 bases each). V lost 5 bases to trimming and J lost 4 bases, with 11 bases between them. Germline V lookup: CDR1 SQVTM, CDR2 ANQGSEA. This CDR3 is 12 amino acids long.

To note about this clonotype: One end of the junction does not line up with germline, which may come from a read error. V usage is TRBV24-1 and J usage is TRBJ2-2; 8 positions match TRBD2. Germline values: CDR1 KGHDR, CDR2 SFDVKD. The CDR3 contains 20 residues. CDR3 nucleotide sequence: TGTGCCACCAGTGATTTGCAACGGGGGGGCCTGAAATTGAACACCGGGGAGCTGTGTTTT. Translating it yields CATSDLQRGGLKLNTGELCF.

This clonotype was picked up many times. This chain joins TRBV6-5 and TRBJ1-2; D is possibly TRBD1 (5 bases). Germline CDR1 MNHEY, CDR2 SVGAGI. The CDR3 spans 13 residues. V was cut by 5 bases and J by 8 bases, with 15 bases left in between. CDR3 DNA: TGTGCCAGCAGTCTTACAGGTCCGGGGGGCTACACCTTC. Protein sequence: CASSLTGPGGYTF.

This clonotype occurred many times. The chain combines TRBV19 with TRBJ1-2, with 7 bases lining up with TRBD1. Germline CDR1 is LNHDA and CDR2 is SQIVND (reference sequence). V shed 3 bases, J shed 2 bases, and the junction held 12 bases outside the gene matches. There are 17 residues in the CDR3. CDR3 sequence (DNA): TGTGCCAGTAGTATCTCGACAGGGCTGCGGGGGAACTATGGCTACACCTTC. Its protein product is CASSISTGLRGNYGYTF.

Ten or more counts support this clonotype. The chain couples TRBV29-1 to TRBJ1-2; no reliable D call. Germline V lookup: CDR1 SQVTM, CDR2 ANQGSEA. The CDR3 spans 15 residues. Trimming cost V 4 bases and J 2 bases, with 17 bases left between them. Here the CDR3 DNA reads TGCAGCGTTGGAGGAGGGTTTAACTTCAACTATGGCTACACCTTC. Protein product: CSVGGGFNFNYGYTF.

Ten or more counts support this clonotype. This chain links TRBV2 with TRBJ1-5; D call uncertain. Germline V gene lookup returns CDR1 SNHLY and CDR2 FYNNEI. The CDR3 contains 16 residues. V lost 6 bases, J lost 5 bases, and 20 bases lay in between. The CDR3 protein is CASSLMSPGLDQPQHF. The CDR3 bases are TGTGCCAGCAGCCTTATGAGTCCGGGATTGGATCAGCCCCAGCATTTT. Using reference TRBV2 and TRBJ1-5 for the parts outside the CDR3, the full variable domain is EPEVTQTPSHQVTQMGQEVILRCVPISNHLYFYWYRQILGQKVEFLVSFYNNEISEKSEIFDDQFSVERPDGSNFTLKIRSTKLEDSAMYFCASSLMSPGLDQPQHFGDGTRLSIL.

V gene TRBV2 combines with J gene TRBJ1-6, with D possibly TRBD1 on 5 matching bases. CDR1 is SNHLY, CDR2 FYNNEI, per germline. This CDR3 comprises 14 residues. Trimming took 7 bases from V and 7 from J, leaving 14 bases between them. Here the CDR3 DNA reads TGTGCCAGCAATGAGCCTTGGGGGAATTCACCCCTCCACTTT. Its protein product is CASNEPWGNSPLHF.

V gene TRBV7-3 combines with J gene TRBJ2-2; 7 bases fit TRBD2. The CDR3 covers 14 residues. V was clipped by 5 bases and J by 4 bases; unmatched bases: 4. CDR1 and CDR2 from the germline V gene are SGHTA and FQGTGA. CDR3 in amino acids: CASSRDYSTGELFF. The CDR3, as DNA: TGTGCCAGCAGCCGGGACTACTCCACCGGGGAGCTGTTTTTT.

Comments on this clonotype: A much larger clone is a single base away; this may be a read error. This sequence joins TRBV4-1 and TRBJ1-2; unclear D gene. Germline assignment: CDR1 MGHRA and CDR2 YSYEKL. The CDR3 is made up of 13 amino acids. As DNA, the CDR3 is TGCGTCAGCAGCCCTGTGGTTGACTATGGCTACACCTTC. As protein: CVSSPVVDYGYTF.

This clonotype appeared many times. The genes are TRBV7-2 and TRBJ2-7; 10 bases align to TRBD1. The ends lost 3 bases at V and 2 bases at J; junction bases unmatched: 4. The CDR3 runs to 15 residues. Germline V gene data show CDR1 as SGHTA and CDR2 as FQGNSA. The CDR3 DNA sequence: TGTGCCAGCAGCTTCATGGGACAGGGGACCTACGAGCAGTACTTC. Protein: CASSFMGQGTYEQYF.

The sample holds a few counts of this clonotype. A read error may be the cause here, since a much bigger clone is one base away. CDR3 residues: CASSLDMGQSHLHF. CDR3 nucleotide sequence: TGTGCCAGCAGCTTAGACATGGGCCAGTCACACCTCCACTTT. V is TRBV7-9 and J is TRBJ1-6; unclear D gene. Germline V gene lookup returns CDR1 SEHNR and CDR2 FQNEAQ (reference sequence). CDR3 length equals 14 residues.

This clonotype has at least ten counts. This rearrangement joins TRBV19 to TRBJ1-1; no definite D call. CDR3 size: 13 residues. Deletions cut 2 bases from V and 4 bases from J, with 8 bases between. Per germline, CDR1 LNHDA and CDR2 SQIVND (reference sequence). The CDR3 bases are TGTGCCAGTAGTATAATGGCAGGCACTGAAGCTTTCTTT. Encoded protein: CASSIMAGTEAFF.

In this sample, this clonotype turned up many times. The gene calls are TRBV6-1 and TRBJ2-5; D uncertain. The CDR3 has 15 amino acids. Trimming stripped 3 bases from V and 7 bases from J, with 18 bases between. CDR1 and CDR2 (germline): MNHNS, SASEGT. CDR3 sequence (DNA): TGTGCCAGCAGTGACCTACCGGGCCCCCGAGGGACCCAGTACTTC. Residues: CASSDLPGPRGTQYF.

The V and J genes are TRBV9 and TRBJ1-1, with D perhaps TRBD1 (5 bases). This CDR3 spans 16 amino acids. The V end was cut by 4 bases, the J end by 7 bases, with 23 bases between. The V gene's germline CDR1 is SGDLS and CDR2 YYNGEE. CDR3 protein: CASSPPPYRTGDEAFF. In DNA form, the CDR3 reads TGTGCCAGCAGCCCCCCGCCTTACAGGACGGGAGATGAAGCTTTCTTT.

This clonotype appeared many times. This chain joins TRBV10-3 and TRBJ1-1, with 7 bases matching TRBD1. After removal of 8 bases from V and 8 bases from J, the junction contained 11 bases not matched to a gene. CDR3 length: 13 amino acids. The germline V gene encodes CDR1 ENHRY and CDR2 SYGVKD. The CDR3 loop reads CAIVGTEREEAFF. CDR3 in DNA: TGTGCCATCGTAGGGACAGAGAGAGAAGAAGCTTTCTTT.